This T cell receptor (beta chain) is drawn from a study of cytomegalovirus exposure and HLA in healthy donors. About the study: Within an early data release were roughly 90 million unique TCRs drawn from HLA-typed donors. Within the Caucasian-associated ancestry cluster were around 81% of the approximately 400 genotyped donors.

PCR was performed using 60 Vbeta and 13 Jbeta primers. Here immunoSEQ multiplex PCR was the method, and the copy in TCRdb shows in-frame clones only, minus some. The table has roughly 140,000 clones, approximately 80% seen once; the top ten hold 5.5% to 6%. Input material: PBMCs. The sequence came from a man aged 25 to 45 in good health and CMV-seropositive.

This CDR3 reads CASKGQGAGGQPQHF. In nucleotides, the CDR3 is TGTGCCAGCAAGGGACAGGGGGCTGGAGGTCAGCCCCAGCATTTT. The chain recombines TRBV2 with TRBJ1-5; TRBD1 aligns across 12 bases. Per germline, CDR1 SNHLY and CDR2 FYNNEI. The J segment lost 6 bases and the V segment lost 7 bases, leaving 7 bases of the junction unmatched. The CDR3 loop spans 15 amino acids.